Listed below are T cell receptor beta chains from one sample, sequenced in a study of T-cell reconstitution after alpha-beta-depleted transplantation in children. Each CDR3 protein gets one entry after TCRdb re-called the PCR reads with MiXCR. The table shows about 72,000 distinct CDR3 sequences, with 7.3% occurring only once. The sample here was PBMCs from the stem cell graft donor, taken from the stem cell graft. The receptors stem from a human donor who donated a stem cell graft to a child with acute lymphoblastic leukemia. The CDR3 runs from the conserved cysteine through the conserved F or W. Fields, in order: clone size, D gene, V gene, J gene, CDR3 protein, CDR3 DNA. D genes are given only for firm matches. Rows give clone size only sometimes, using once, few, many, or a class for an expanded clone.

size: few; D: -; V: TRBV14; J: TRBJ2-7; CDR3: CASSQLGRDYEQYF; DNA: TGTGCCAGCAGCCAACTCGGCAGGGACTACGAGCAGTACTTC
size: many; D: TRBD1; V: TRBV5-1; J: TRBJ2-1; CDR3: CASSLGQGYNEQFF; DNA: TGCGCCAGCAGCTTGGGACAGGGTTACAATGAGCAGTTCTTC
size: many; D: -; V: TRBV6-5; J: TRBJ2-3; CDR3: CASSPQEKDTQYF; DNA: TGTGCCAGCAGCCCCCAGGAGAAAGATACGCAGTATTTT
size: many; D: -; V: TRBV29-1; J: TRBJ2-1; CDR3: CSVSGLGINEQFF; DNA: TGCAGCGTTTCCGGACTTGGGATCAATGAGCAGTTCTTC
size: -; D: TRBD1; V: TRBV20-1; J: TRBJ1-5; CDR3: CSARYRGFERIQPQHF; DNA: TGCAGTGCTAGATACAGGGGTTTTGAAAGAATTCAGCCCCAGCATTTT
size: many; D: TRBD2; V: TRBV5-4; J: TRBJ2-1; CDR3: CASSTFSGGADEQFF; DNA: TGTGCCAGCAGCACTTTTAGCGGGGGGGCCGATGAGCAGTTCTTC
size: many; D: -; V: TRBV11-2; J: TRBJ1-2; CDR3: CASSLGLLYGYTF; DNA: TGTGCCAGCAGCTTGGGGCTTTTATATGGCTACACCTTC
size: -; D: -; V: TRBV11-2; J: TRBJ1-2; CDR3: CASSFGGVRYGYTF; DNA: TGTGCCAGCAGCTTCGGAGGGGTGAGATATGGCTACACCTTC
size: -; D: -; V: TRBV6-4; J: TRBJ1-1; CDR3: CASSDQQNTEAFF; DNA: TGTGCCAGCAGTGACCAGCAGAACACTGAAGCTTTCTTT
size: -; D: TRBD1; V: TRBV12-3/TRBV12-4; J: TRBJ1-5; CDR3: CASCGGISGTGASNQPQHF; DNA: TGTGCCAGCTGTGGCGGAATATCCGGGACAGGGGCGAGCAATCAGCCCCAGCATTTT
size: many; D: TRBD2; V: TRBV27; J: TRBJ2-1; CDR3: CASSRSGRGRNEQFF; DNA: TGTGCCAGCAGTCGTAGCGGGAGGGGTAGGAATGAGCAGTTCTTC
size: many; D: TRBD1; V: TRBV7-9; J: TRBJ1-1; CDR3: CASSCTGGNTEAFF; DNA: TGTGCCAGCAGCTGTACAGGGGGGAACACTGAAGCTTTCTTT
size: -; D: -; V: TRBV12-3/TRBV12-4; J: TRBJ1-3; CDR3: CASSLEGTDTIYF; DNA: TGTGCCAGCAGTTTGGAGGGGACGGACACCATATATTTT
size: -; D: -; V: TRBV18; J: TRBJ2-5; CDR3: CASSPQRGQETQYF; DNA: TGTGCCAGCTCACCGCAGCGTGGACAAGAGACCCAGTACTTC
size: few; D: -; V: TRBV2; J: TRBJ1-1; CDR3: CASSEPTLSGTEAFF; DNA: TGTGCCAGCAGTGAACCGACCCTCTCGGGGACTGAAGCTTTCTTT
size: -; D: -; V: TRBV7-2; J: TRBJ1-6; CDR3: CAISFGTPNSPLHF; DNA: TGTGCCATCAGCTTCGGGACTCCAAATTCACCCCTCCACTTT
size: once; D: TRBD1; V: TRBV5-4; J: TRBJ2-7; CDR3: CASSPGQAYSYEQYF; DNA: TGTGCCAGCAGCCCGGGACAGGCTTACTCCTACGAGCAGTACTTC
size: many; D: -; V: TRBV7-2; J: TRBJ2-7; CDR3: CASSLDDKTPGHSYEQYF; DNA: TGTGCCAGCAGCTTAGACGATAAGACACCTGGACACTCCTACGAGCAGTACTTC
size: many; D: -; V: TRBV20-1; J: TRBJ2-2; CDR3: CSARDILGVPDTGELFF; DNA: TGCAGTGCTAGAGATATTTTGGGGGTTCCGGACACCGGGGAGCTGTTTTTT
size: -; D: -; V: TRBV29-1; J: TRBJ1-1; CDR3: CSVPIQGTEAFF; DNA: TGCAGCGTGCCCATACAGGGCACTGAAGCTTTCTTT
size: many; D: -; V: TRBV5-1; J: TRBJ1-1; CDR3: CASHWGPEAFF; DNA: TGCGCCAGCCACTGGGGCCCTGAAGCTTTCTTT
size: many; D: TRBD1; V: TRBV24-1; J: TRBJ2-2; CDR3: CATSDTGQGNTGELFF; DNA: TGTGCCACCAGTGATACGGGACAGGGTAATACCGGGGAGCTGTTTTTT
size: many; D: TRBD2; V: TRBV5-1; J: TRBJ2-1; CDR3: CASGLSGGANRNHNEQFF; DNA: TGCGCCAGCGGCCTGAGCGGGGGGGCGAATCGAAACCACAATGAGCAGTTCTTC
size: many; D: -; V: TRBV7-9; J: TRBJ1-1; CDR3: CASSLDLHGKERAFF; DNA: TGTGCCAGCAGCTTAGACTTACACGGGAAGGAAAGAGCTTTCTTT
size: -; D: -; V: TRBV6-2/TRBV6-3; J: TRBJ2-7; CDR3: CASSYSARGAYEQYF; DNA: TGTGCCAGCAGTTACTCGGCAAGGGGGGCCTACGAGCAGTACTTC
size: many; D: TRBD2; V: TRBV6-2/TRBV6-3; J: TRBJ2-2; CDR3: CASRGGDVDTGELFF; DNA: TGTGCCAGTAGGGGAGGGGATGTTGACACCGGGGAGCTGTTTTTT
size: many; D: -; V: TRBV6-1; J: TRBJ1-5; CDR3: CASSGEGNQPQHF; DNA: TGTGCCAGCAGTGGAGAAGGGAATCAGCCCCAGCATTTT
size: few; D: -; V: TRBV5-6; J: TRBJ2-1; CDR3: CASSFDDREGFF; DNA: TGTGCCAGCAGCTTTGACGACAGGGAGGGATTCTTC
size: many; D: -; V: TRBV4-1; J: TRBJ2-6; CDR3: CASSQDMASGANVLTF; DNA: TGCGCCAGCAGCCAAGATATGGCATCTGGGGCCAACGTCCTGACTTTC
size: many; D: TRBD1; V: TRBV7-9; J: TRBJ2-2; CDR3: CASSLDLLGQGALNTGELFF; DNA: TGTGCCAGCAGCTTAGACCTCCTCGGACAGGGGGCCTTGAACACCGGGGAGCTGTTTTTT
size: many; D: -; V: TRBV20-1; J: TRBJ1-6; CDR3: CSASRTVDSPLHF; DNA: TGCAGTGCATCGAGGACAGTAGATTCACCCCTCCACTTT
size: -; D: TRBD1; V: TRBV29-1; J: TRBJ2-1; CDR3: CSVGKTGNNEQFF; DNA: TGCAGCGTTGGAAAGACAGGGAACAATGAGCAGTTCTTC
size: -; D: TRBD2; V: TRBV7-2; J: TRBJ2-5; CDR3: CASSLRAGGWETQYF; DNA: TGTGCCAGCAGCTTACGAGCGGGAGGATGGGAGACCCAGTACTTC
size: many; D: -; V: TRBV7-6; J: TRBJ1-2; CDR3: CASSLGAGRVRGYTF; DNA: TGTGCCAGCAGCTTAGGGGCAGGGAGGGTAAGGGGCTACACCTTC
size: medium-sized; D: -; V: TRBV10-3; J: TRBJ2-1; CDR3: CAISAAAGSYNEQFF; DNA: TGTGCCATCAGTGCGGCAGCCGGCTCCTACAATGAGCAGTTCTTC
size: many; D: TRBD2; V: TRBV5-4; J: TRBJ2-3; CDR3: CASSLFPSGDSMLSTDTQYF; DNA: TGTGCCAGCAGCTTGTTCCCTAGCGGAGACTCGATGTTGAGCACAGATACGCAGTATTTT
size: many; D: TRBD1; V: TRBV24-1; J: TRBJ2-1; CDR3: CATSDVRTGGLNEQFF; DNA: TGTGCCACCAGTGATGTGAGGACAGGGGGCTTAAATGAGCAGTTCTTC
size: many; D: -; V: TRBV29-1; J: TRBJ1-1; CDR3: CSVGLVGPPTEAFF; DNA: TGCAGCGTTGGGCTGGTGGGACCACCCACTGAAGCTTTCTTT
size: -; D: -; V: TRBV6-2/TRBV6-3; J: TRBJ1-3; CDR3: CASSNDILSGNTIYF; DNA: TGTGCCAGCAGTAACGACATCCTCTCTGGAAACACCATATATTTT
size: many; D: TRBD1; V: TRBV13; J: TRBJ2-2; CDR3: CASSFRDRVTGELFF; DNA: TGTGCCAGCAGCTTCCGGGACAGGGTTACCGGGGAGCTGTTTTTT
size: few; D: TRBD2; V: TRBV28; J: TRBJ2-1; CDR3: CASSPLTRGRSSYNEQFF; DNA: TGTGCCAGCAGTCCGCTTACTCGCGGGAGGAGCTCCTACAATGAGCAGTTCTTC